This TCR beta chain was identified in a study of cytomegalovirus exposure and HLA in healthy donors. On the study more broadly: When 350 to 500 donors were genotyped, just over 80% of them were found to fall in the Caucasian-associated ancestry cluster.

Amplification used 60 Vbeta primers and 13 Jbeta primers. The repertoire was sequenced with immunoSEQ multiplex PCR; TCRdb's copy has only in-frame clones and lacks some. Among about 90,000 clones listed, 70% to 90% were seen once. Regarding the study as a whole: An assumption of roughly uniform sequencing depth across donors underlay the presence/absence analyses. As a later analysis showed, several of the most significant clusters appeared to be linked to common viral pathogens.

The J segment lost 8 bases and the V segment lost 4 bases, leaving 3 bases of the junction unmatched. The CDR3 runs 14 residues. Germline V gene lookup returns CDR1 MDHEN and CDR2 SYDVKM. Concerning this clone itself: Its antigen is not identified.

The receptor's source is a man between 18 and 35 years old in good health and CMV-seronegative. Input material: PBMCs. This chain connects TRBV28 to TRBJ2-3; 13 nucleotides line up with TRBD2. The CDR3 loop reads CASSSGLAGITQYF. CDR3 bases: TGTGCCAGCAGTTCGGGACTAGCGGGAATTACGCAGTATTTT.